Following are 6 T cell receptor beta chains from one sample sequenced in a study of control samples from healthy donors and cancer patients. Some clones are missing from TCRdb's copy, which holds only in-frame ones; the method was immunoSEQ multiplex PCR. Here the sample spans 400,000 to 450,000 clones, around 90% being singletons. Sequencing used PBMCs. The receptor set was obtained from a man aged 40-49 years with head and neck cancer.

The chain has TRBV7-9 and TRBJ2-5; D ambiguous. V lost 5 bases and J lost 2, with 18 bases in between. This CDR3 is 16 amino acids long. Germline V lookup: CDR1 SEHNR, CDR2 FQNEAQ (reference sequence). CDR3 DNA: TGTGCCAGCAGCCTCAGAGTGGATAGCTATCAAGAGACCCAGTACTTC. It specifies CASSLRVDSYQETQYF. The full variable domain, in which reference TRBV7-9 and TRBJ2-5 provide the parts outside the CDR3, is DTGVSQNPRHKITKRGQNVTFRCDPISEHNRLYWYRQTLGQGPEFLTYFQNEAQLEKSRLLSDRFSAERPKGSFSTLEIQRTEQGDSAMYLCASSLRVDSYQETQYFGPGTRLLVL.

The chain combines TRBV4-1 with TRBJ2-7; D might be TRBD2 (5 bases). Germline CDR1 is MGHRA and CDR2 is YSYEKL. Trimming shortened V by 4 bases and J by 2 bases, and 18 bases separated the two germline ends. This CDR3 comprises 16 residues. The DNA of the CDR3 is TGCGCCAGCAGCCTCGCGGGTGTAATCTGGGCCTACGAGCAGTACTTC. This gives the protein CASSLAGVIWAYEQYF.

The rearrangement uses TRBV24-1 and TRBJ2-1, with 10 bases identical to TRBD2. Germline assignment: CDR1 KGHDR and CDR2 SFDVKD. There are 15 residues in the CDR3. V dropped 10 bases and J dropped 8; count of bases not matched to a gene: 13. The CDR3 sequence is CATAGEREGLDEQFF. The CDR3 DNA is TGTGCCACGGCGGGGGAGCGGGAGGGCCTTGATGAGCAGTTCTTC.

The chain employs TRBV27 and TRBJ2-7; TRBD1 might be the D (6 bases). This CDR3 has 14 residues. Germline V CDR1 and CDR2: MNHEY, SMNVEV (reference sequence). V lost 0 bases and J lost 2, with 8 bases in between. The CDR3 DNA reads TGTGCCAGCAGTTTATCTTCAGGGGCCTACGAGCAGTACTTC. This encodes CASSLSSGAYEQYF.

This chain joins TRBV19 and TRBJ1-5; D remains unclear. V lost 1 base to trimming and J lost 2 bases, with 15 bases between them. The CDR3 sequence is 17 residues long. CDR1 is LNHDA and CDR2 is SQIVND in the germline V gene (reference sequence). In DNA, the CDR3 is TGTGCCAGTAGTATAGTTTTTGGCGGCGTCGGCAATCAGCCCCAGCATTTT. The encoded protein is CASSIVFGGVGNQPQHF.

The chain links TRBV10-3 to TRBJ2-1; 10 bases agree with TRBD1. V lost 0 bases, J lost 3 bases, and 2 bases stayed unmatched. Germline assignment: CDR1 ENHRY and CDR2 SYGVKD. The CDR3 consists of 16 residues. The CDR3 DNA reads TGTGCCATCAGTGAGTCGAGGACAGGGGGCTACAATGAGCAGTTCTTC. Translation: CAISESRTGGYNEQFF.